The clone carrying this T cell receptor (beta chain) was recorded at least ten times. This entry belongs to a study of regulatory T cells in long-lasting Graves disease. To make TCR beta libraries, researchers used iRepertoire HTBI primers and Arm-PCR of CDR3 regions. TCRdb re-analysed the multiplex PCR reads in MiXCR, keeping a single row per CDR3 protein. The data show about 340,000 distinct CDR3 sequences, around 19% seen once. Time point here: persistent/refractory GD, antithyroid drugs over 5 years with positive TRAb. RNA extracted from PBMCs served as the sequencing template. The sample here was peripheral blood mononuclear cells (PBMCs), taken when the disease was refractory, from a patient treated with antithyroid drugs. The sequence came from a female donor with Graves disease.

CDR3 nucleotide sequence: TGTGCCAGCAGGCAAAGACGGGGTGGCTATGGCTACACCTTC. Protein: CASRQRRGGYGYTF. J is TRBJ1-2 and V is TRBV6-1, with unresolved D. The germline V gene encodes CDR1 MNHNS and CDR2 SASEGT. V was shortened by 6 bases and J by 4 bases, with 15 bases between the two germline ends. The CDR3 runs to 14 residues.